The TCR beta chain under discussion was sequenced for a study of cytomegalovirus exposure and HLA in healthy donors. This clone showed up just a few times. The PCR employed 60 Vbeta primers together with 13 Jbeta primers. Clones were sequenced by immunoSEQ multiplex PCR, and TCRdb holds only the in-frame ones, with some missing. The sample holds over 95,000 clones, around two thirds seen once. The specimen sequenced was PBMCs. The TCR comes from a human donor in good health.

The CDR3 DNA reads as TGTGCCAGCAGTTCCCCCGGACAGGCAGCCAAGCCCCAGCATTTT. Translating gives CASSSPGQAAKPQHF. The chain is built from TRBV28 and TRBJ1-5; 7 bases line up with TRBD1. V was pared by 4 bases and J by 8 bases, with 11 bases of the junction left unmatched. There are 15 residues in the CDR3. CDR1 and CDR2 from the germline V gene are MDHEN and SYDVKM. The complete variable domain, with remaining parts taken from reference TRBV28 and TRBJ1-5, reads DVKVTQSSRYLVKRTGEKVFLECVQDMDHENMFWYRQDPGLGLRLIYFSYDVKMKEKGDIPEGYSVSREKKERFSLILESASTNQTSMYLCASSSPGQAAKPQHFGDGTRLSIL.